The 3 T cell receptor beta chains presented below share a single source sample, sequenced in a study of T cell responses to AZD1222 COVID-19 vaccine. Here immunoSEQ multiplex PCR was the method, and the copy in TCRdb shows in-frame clones only, minus some. Among 180,000 or so clones listed, roughly 92% were seen once. The sample here was peripheral blood, taken on day 0 of AZD1222 vaccination. The receptors originated from an adult in good health.

The V call is TRBV2, the J call TRBJ1-4; D unclear. Germline V gives CDR1 SNHLY, CDR2 FYNNEI. CDR3 size: 12 residues. V lost 7 bases and J lost 4, with 7 bases in between. The CDR3 nucleotides are TGTGCCAGCAAACTCAGTAATGAAAAACTGTTTTTT. This translates into CASKLSNEKLFF.

This chain uses TRBV7-3 with TRBJ2-1; D possibly uses TRBD1 or TRBD2 (5 bases each). CDR1 SGHTA and CDR2 FQGTGA come from the germline V gene. V was pared by 7 bases and J by 3 bases, with 13 bases between. The CDR3 is 14 residues long. In nucleotides, the CDR3 is TGTGCCAGCACCGAGGGACCTTACTACAATGAGCAGTTCTTC. Protein sequence: CASTEGPYYNEQFF.

The chain recombines TRBV28 with TRBJ2-7, with a weak D call TRBD1 (6 bases). V dropped 8 bases and J dropped 2 bases, with 13 bases sitting between them. The CDR3 has 13 amino acids. Germline assignment: CDR1 MDHEN and CDR2 SYDVKM. In DNA, the CDR3 is TGTGCCAGCGGACTCACAGGGACCTACGAGCAGTACTTC. Its protein is CASGLTGTYEQYF.